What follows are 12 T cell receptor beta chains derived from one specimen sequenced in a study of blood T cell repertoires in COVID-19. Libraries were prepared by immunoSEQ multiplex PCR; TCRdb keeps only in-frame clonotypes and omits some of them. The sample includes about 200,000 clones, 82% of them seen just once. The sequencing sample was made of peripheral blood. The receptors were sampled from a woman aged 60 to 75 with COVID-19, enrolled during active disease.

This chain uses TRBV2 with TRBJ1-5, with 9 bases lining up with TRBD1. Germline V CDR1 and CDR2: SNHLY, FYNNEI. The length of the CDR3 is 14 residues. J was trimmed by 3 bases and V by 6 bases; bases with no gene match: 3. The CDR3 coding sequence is TGTGCCAGCAGCCGGGACAGGGCCAATCAGCCCCAGCATTTT. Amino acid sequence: CASSRDRANQPQHF.

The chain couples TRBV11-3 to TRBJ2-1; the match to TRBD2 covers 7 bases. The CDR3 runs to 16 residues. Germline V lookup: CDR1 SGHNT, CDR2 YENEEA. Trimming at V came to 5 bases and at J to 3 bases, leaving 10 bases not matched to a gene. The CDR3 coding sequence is TGTGCCAGCAGCCTCGGGGGGAGAGCCCACTACAATGAGCAGTTCTTC. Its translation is CASSLGGRAHYNEQFF.

The CDR3 bases are TGTGCCAGCAGCTTAGGCCCACTAGCGGGAGGACAAGAGACCCAGTACTTC. Its translation is CASSLGPLAGGQETQYF. The V call is TRBV7-2, the J call TRBJ2-5, with 12 nucleotides matching TRBD2. The V segment lost 1 base and the J segment 2 bases; nucleotides outside the gene matches: 5. Germline values: CDR1 SGHTA, CDR2 FQGNSA. The CDR3 extends over 17 amino acids.

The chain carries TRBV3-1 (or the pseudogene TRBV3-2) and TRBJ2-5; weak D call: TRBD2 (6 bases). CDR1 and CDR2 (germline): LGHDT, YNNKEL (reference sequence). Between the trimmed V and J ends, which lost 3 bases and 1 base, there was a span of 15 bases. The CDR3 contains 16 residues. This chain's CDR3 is CASSHPTRGRQETQYF. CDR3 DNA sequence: TGTGCCAGCAGCCATCCCACGCGGGGCCGCCAAGAGACCCAGTACTTC.

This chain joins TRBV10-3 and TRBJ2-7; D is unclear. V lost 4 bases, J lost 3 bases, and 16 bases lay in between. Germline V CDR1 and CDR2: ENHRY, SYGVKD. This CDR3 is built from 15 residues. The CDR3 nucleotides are TGTGCCATCAGTGGAGGCAAATCGAGAATCTACGAGCAGTACTTC. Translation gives CAISGGKSRIYEQYF.

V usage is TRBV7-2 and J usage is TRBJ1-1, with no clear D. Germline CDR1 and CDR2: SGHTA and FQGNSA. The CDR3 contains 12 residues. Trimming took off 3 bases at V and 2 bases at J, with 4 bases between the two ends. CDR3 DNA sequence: TGTGCCAGCAGCTTTTCTAACACTGAAGCTTTCTTT. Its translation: CASSFSNTEAFF. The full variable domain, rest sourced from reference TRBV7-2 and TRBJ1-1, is GAGVSQSPSNKVTEKGKDVELRCDPISGHTALYWYRQSLGQGLEFLIYFQGNSAPDKSGLPSDRFSAERTGGSVSTLTIQRTQQEDSAVYLCASSFSNTEAFFGQGTRLTVV.

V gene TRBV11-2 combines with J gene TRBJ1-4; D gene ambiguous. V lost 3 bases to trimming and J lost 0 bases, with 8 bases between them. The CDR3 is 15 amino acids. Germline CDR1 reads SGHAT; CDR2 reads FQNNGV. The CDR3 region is CASSLGRATNEKLFF. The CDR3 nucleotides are TGTGCCAGCAGCTTGGGCCGAGCAACTAATGAAAAACTGTTTTTT. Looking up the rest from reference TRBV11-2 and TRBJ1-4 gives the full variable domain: EAGVAQSPRYKIIEKRQSVAFWCNPISGHATLYWYQQILGQGPKLLIQFQNNGVVDDSQLPKDRFSAERLKGVDSTLKIQPAKLEDSAVYLCASSLGRATNEKLFFGSGTQLSVL.

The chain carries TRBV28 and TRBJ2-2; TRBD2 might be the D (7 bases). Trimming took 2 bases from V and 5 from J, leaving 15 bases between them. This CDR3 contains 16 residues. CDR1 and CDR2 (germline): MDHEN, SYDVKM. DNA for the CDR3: TGTGCCAGCAGTTTAGGCGGGGGCAGTGGGACCGGGGAGCTGTTTTTT. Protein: CASSLGGGSGTGELFF.

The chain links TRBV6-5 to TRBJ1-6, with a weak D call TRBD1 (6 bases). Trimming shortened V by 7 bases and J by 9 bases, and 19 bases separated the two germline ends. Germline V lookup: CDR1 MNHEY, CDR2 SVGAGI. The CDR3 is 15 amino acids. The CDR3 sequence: CASTRGGADSSPLHF. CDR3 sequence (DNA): TGTGCCAGCACGCGGGGGGGGGCCGACAGTTCACCCCTCCACTTT.

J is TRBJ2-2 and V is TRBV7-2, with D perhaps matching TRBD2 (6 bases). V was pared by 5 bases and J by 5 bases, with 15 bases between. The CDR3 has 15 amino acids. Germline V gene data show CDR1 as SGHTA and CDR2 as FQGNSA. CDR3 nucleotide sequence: TGTGCCAGCAGCCCCAGACTAGGGAGGACCGGGGAGCTGTTTTTT. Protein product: CASSPRLGRTGELFF.

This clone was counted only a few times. The CDR3 sequence: CASSQDLRQGRSPLHF. Here the CDR3 DNA reads TGCGCCAGCAGCCAAGATCTAAGGCAGGGTCGCTCACCCCTCCACTTT. The rearrangement links TRBV4-3 to TRBJ1-6, with D perhaps matching TRBD1 (5 bases). The CDR3 consists of 16 residues. Germline V lookup: CDR1 LGHNA, CDR2 YSLEER. V was cut by 0 bases and J by 10 bases, with 16 bases left in between.

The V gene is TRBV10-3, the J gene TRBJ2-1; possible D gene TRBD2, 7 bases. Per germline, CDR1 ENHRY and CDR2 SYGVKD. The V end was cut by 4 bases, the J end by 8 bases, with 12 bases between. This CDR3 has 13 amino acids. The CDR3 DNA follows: TGTGCCATCAGTGTGGCGGGGGCGGATGAGCAGTTCTTC. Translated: CAISVAGADEQFF.